This TCR beta chain was captured in a study of shared clonotypes between healthy human individuals. The study's findings and limits: The sampled material consisted only of blood, and tissue repertoires are likely to differ.

As concerns this clone: Its cognate antigen is unknown.

It was across several immunoSEQ plates that each subset's genomic DNA was evenly split. Method: immunoSEQ multiplex PCR; TCRdb's copy keeps in-frame clones and lacks some. The repertoire includes around 500,000 clones, about three quarters of them detected once, and roughly 13% sits in the top ten. The receptor comes from a woman between 40 and 50 years old in good health. Some clones in this sample may be carry-over from other donors' samples. Sample: PBMCs.

The CDR3 DNA reads TGCAGCGCCCAAGGTCCTAGCGGGAGGACGAGCAATGAGCAGTTCTTC. Protein: CSAQGPSGRTSNEQFF. The rearrangement links TRBV29-1 to TRBJ2-1; 11 bases agree with TRBD2. After removal of 7 bases from V and 6 bases from J, the junction contained 14 bases not matched to a gene. In germline, CDR1 is SQVTM, CDR2 ANQGSEA. This CDR3 is built from 16 residues.